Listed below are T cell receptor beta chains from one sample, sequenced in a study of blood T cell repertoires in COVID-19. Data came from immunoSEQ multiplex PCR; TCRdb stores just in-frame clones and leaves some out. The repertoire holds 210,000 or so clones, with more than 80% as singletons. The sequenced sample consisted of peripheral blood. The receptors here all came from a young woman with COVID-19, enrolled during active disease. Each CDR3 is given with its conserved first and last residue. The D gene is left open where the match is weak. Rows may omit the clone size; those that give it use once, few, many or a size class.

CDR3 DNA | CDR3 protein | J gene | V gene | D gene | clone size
TGTGCCAGCAGTTCTACCGGGACAGGTAGCTTTAGGGGGAACTATGGCTACACCTTC | CASSSTGTGSFRGNYGYTF | TRBJ1-2 | TRBV5-6 | TRBD1 | -
TGTGCCAGCAGCTTAAGGGGGGAAGTGGGGACCCAGTACTTC | CASSLRGEVGTQYF | TRBJ2-5 | TRBV7-3 | - | -
TGTGCCAGCAGCTGGGGGACAGCTCAGGGGACTGAAGCTTTCTTT | CASSWGTAQGTEAFF | TRBJ1-1 | TRBV5-5 | TRBD1 | many
TGTGCCAGCAGCCTCGGGACAGGGGATTCGGAGACCCAGTACTTC | CASSLGTGDSETQYF | TRBJ2-5 | TRBV7-9 | TRBD1 | -
TGTGCCAGCAGCACCGGACTAGCGGGAGATGGGTTCTTC | CASSTGLAGDGFF | TRBJ2-1 | TRBV7-2 | TRBD2 | -
TGTGCCAGCAGCCCCCTGACAGGAACGAACACCGGGGAGCTGTTTTTT | CASSPLTGTNTGELFF | TRBJ2-2 | TRBV7-9 | - | -
TGTGCCAGCAGCCAAGGCAGGGGCAGGCAAGAGACCCAGTACTTC | CASSQGRGRQETQYF | TRBJ2-5 | TRBV14 | - | once
TGTGCCAGCAGCCCCCGTTCTAGCGGGGGGAGACAAGAGACCCAGTACTTC | CASSPRSSGGRQETQYF | TRBJ2-5 | TRBV7-2 | TRBD2 | -
TGTGCCAGCAGGCCCGGGACAGGGGGCGCGGAGACCCAGTACTTC | CASRPGTGGAETQYF | TRBJ2-5 | TRBV7-9 | TRBD1 | -
TGTGCCAGTAGAATCCGGGACTCTCGGACAGGGTCCTACGAGCAGTACTTC | CASRIRDSRTGSYEQYF | TRBJ2-7 | TRBV19 | TRBD1 | -
TGTGCCAGCAGCGTAGACGGACAGGGAGTCCAGCCCCAGCATTTT | CASSVDGQGVQPQHF | TRBJ1-5 | TRBV9 | TRBD1 | -
TGTGCCAGTAGTGTGTCGGGTTGGTATGGCTACACCTTC | CASSVSGWYGYTF | TRBJ1-2 | TRBV19 | - | -
TGCGCCAGCAGCTTGGACGGGGTCGCGACCCAGTACTTC | CASSLDGVATQYF | TRBJ2-5 | TRBV5-1 | - | -
TGTGCCAGTAGAAGGGTAGGGGGCCGAGGCACTGAAGCTTTCTTT | CASRRVGGRGTEAFF | TRBJ1-1 | TRBV19 | TRBD1 | once
TGTGCCAGCAGCTTAGAATTGGCTGCCGGGGAGCTGTTTTTT | CASSLELAAGELFF | TRBJ2-2 | TRBV7-2 | - | -
TGTGCCAGCAGCAGGATCGACAGCCGGACAGATACGCAGTATTTT | CASSRIDSRTDTQYF | TRBJ2-3 | TRBV7-6 | - | -
TGTGCCAGCAGCACGGGACAGGAGTATGGCTACACCTTC | CASSTGQEYGYTF | TRBJ1-2 | TRBV7-9 | TRBD1 | -
TGTGCCAGCAGTTACGTAGGGGCGAGTGAGGAAAAACTGTTTTTT | CASSYVGASEEKLFF | TRBJ1-4 | TRBV6-5 | - | -
TGTGCCAGCAGCTTAGGGGTGCTCGGGCCAGGCCGACCTTCCGGGGAGCTGTTTTTT | CASSLGVLGPGRPSGELFF | TRBJ2-2 | TRBV5-6 | - | few
TGTGCCAGCAGCTTGACTACCAACCCAGTATACAATGAGCAGTTCTTC | CASSLTTNPVYNEQFF | TRBJ2-1 | TRBV28 | - | -
TGTGCCAGTAGTATAAGGGGAACAGGAGCTGCCTCTGGCTACACCTTC | CASSIRGTGAASGYTF | TRBJ1-2 | TRBV19 | - | -
TGTGCCAGCAGTACGACAGGGAATGAGCAGTTCTTC | CASSTTGNEQFF | TRBJ2-1 | TRBV12-3/TRBV12-4 | TRBD1 | -
TGCGCCAGCAGCCAAGAATCAGGGTTGAAAACTGAAGCTTTCTTT | CASSQESGLKTEAFF | TRBJ1-1 | TRBV4-1 | - | -